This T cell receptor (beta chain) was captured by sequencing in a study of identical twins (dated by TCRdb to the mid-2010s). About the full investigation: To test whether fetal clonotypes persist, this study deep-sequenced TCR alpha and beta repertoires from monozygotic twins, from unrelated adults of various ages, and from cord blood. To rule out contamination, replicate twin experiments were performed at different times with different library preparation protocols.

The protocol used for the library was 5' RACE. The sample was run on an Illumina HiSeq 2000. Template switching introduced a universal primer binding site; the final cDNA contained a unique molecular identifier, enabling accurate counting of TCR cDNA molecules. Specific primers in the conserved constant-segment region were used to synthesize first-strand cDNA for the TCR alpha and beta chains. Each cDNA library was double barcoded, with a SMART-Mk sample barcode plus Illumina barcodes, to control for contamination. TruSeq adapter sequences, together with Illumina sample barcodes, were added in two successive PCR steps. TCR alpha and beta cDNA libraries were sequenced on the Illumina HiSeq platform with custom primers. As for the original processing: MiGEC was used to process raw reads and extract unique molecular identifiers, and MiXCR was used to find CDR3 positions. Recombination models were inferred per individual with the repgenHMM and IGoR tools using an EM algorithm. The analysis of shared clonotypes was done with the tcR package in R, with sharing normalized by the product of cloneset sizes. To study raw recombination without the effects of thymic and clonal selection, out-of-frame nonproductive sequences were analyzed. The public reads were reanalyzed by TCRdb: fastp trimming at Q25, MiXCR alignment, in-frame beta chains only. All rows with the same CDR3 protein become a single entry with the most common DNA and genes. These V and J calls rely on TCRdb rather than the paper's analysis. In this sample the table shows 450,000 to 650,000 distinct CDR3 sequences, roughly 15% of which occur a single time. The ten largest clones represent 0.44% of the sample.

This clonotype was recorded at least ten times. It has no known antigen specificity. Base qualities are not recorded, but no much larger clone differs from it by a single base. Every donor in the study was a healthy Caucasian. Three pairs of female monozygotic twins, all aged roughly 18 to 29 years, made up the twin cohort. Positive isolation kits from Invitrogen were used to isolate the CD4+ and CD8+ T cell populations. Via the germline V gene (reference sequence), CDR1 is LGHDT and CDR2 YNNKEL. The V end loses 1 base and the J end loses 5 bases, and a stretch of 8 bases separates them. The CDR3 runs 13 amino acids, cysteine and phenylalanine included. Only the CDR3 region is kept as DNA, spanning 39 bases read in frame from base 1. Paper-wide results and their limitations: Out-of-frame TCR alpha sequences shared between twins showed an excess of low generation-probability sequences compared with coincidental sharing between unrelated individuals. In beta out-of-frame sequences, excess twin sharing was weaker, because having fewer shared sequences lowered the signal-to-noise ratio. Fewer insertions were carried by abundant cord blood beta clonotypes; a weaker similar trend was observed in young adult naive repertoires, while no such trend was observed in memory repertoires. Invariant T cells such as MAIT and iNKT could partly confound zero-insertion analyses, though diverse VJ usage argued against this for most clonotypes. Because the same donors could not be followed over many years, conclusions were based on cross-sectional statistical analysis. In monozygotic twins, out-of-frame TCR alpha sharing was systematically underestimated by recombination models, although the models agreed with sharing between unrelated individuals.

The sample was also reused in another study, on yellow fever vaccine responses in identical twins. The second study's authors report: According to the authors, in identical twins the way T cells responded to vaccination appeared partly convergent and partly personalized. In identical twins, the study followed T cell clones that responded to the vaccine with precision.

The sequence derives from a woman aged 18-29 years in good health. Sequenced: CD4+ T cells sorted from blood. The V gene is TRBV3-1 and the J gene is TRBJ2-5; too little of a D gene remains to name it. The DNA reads TGTGCCAGCAGCCAAGGGGGTTCGGAGACCCAGTACTTC. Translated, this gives CASSQGGSETQYF.